This T cell receptor beta chain was sequenced for a study of T cells in Graves' hyperthyroidism and ophthalmopathy. Ten or more counts support this clonotype. The CDR3 runs 11 residues. Germline lookup yields CDR1 SQVTM and CDR2 ANQGSEA. V was pared by 6 bases and J by 6 bases, with 2 bases of the junction left unmatched. Amplification targeted TCR beta CDR3 regions from RNA transcripts. During a first-round RT-PCR of the TCR CDR3, the HTBI primer set was used. Using its own MiXCR run on the multiplex PCR reads, TCRdb lists one record per CDR3 protein. Of a few hundred thousand distinct CDR3 sequences in the sample, just over 14% were seen once.

This TCR was sampled from a woman in her thirties or forties with Graves' hyperthyroidism that later progressed to Graves' ophthalmopathy. V usage is TRBV29-1 and J usage is TRBJ2-1; TRBD1 matches 7 bases. Source material: blood. CDR3 sequence (DNA): TGCAGCGTGGGGACAGCCAATGAGCAGTTCTTC. This codes for CSVGTANEQFF.